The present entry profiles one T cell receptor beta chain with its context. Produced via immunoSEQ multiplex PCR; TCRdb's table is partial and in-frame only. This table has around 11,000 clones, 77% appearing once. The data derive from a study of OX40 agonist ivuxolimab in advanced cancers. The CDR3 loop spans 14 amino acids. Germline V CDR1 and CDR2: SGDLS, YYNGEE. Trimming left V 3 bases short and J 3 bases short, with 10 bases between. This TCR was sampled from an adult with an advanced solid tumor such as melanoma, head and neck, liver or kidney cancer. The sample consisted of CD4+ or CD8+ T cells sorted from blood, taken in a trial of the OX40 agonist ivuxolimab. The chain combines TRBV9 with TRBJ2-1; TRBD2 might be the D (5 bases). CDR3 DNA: TGTGCCAGCAGCGGGAGCGGATTCTACAATGAGCAGTTCTTC. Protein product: CASSGSGFYNEQFF.